These 15 T cell receptor beta chains were all obtained from the same sample, sequenced in a study of blood T cell repertoires in COVID-19. Profiling relied on immunoSEQ multiplex PCR, and the TCRdb table lists in-frame clones only, not all of them. In the table there are some 230,000 clones, around 83% of which are singletons. The sample taken for sequencing was peripheral blood. The receptors originated from a woman in her forties or fifties with COVID-19, enrolled during active disease.

This chain connects TRBV11-1 to TRBJ1-2, with D possibly being TRBD1 (5 bases). There are 12 residues in the CDR3. Germline V lookup: CDR1 SGHAT, CDR2 FQDESV (reference sequence). V lost 4 bases and J lost 5, with 8 bases in between. CDR3 in DNA: TGTGCCAGCAGCTACCGACAGTATGGCTACACCTTC. Its protein product is CASSYRQYGYTF. The whole variable domain, filled in from reference TRBV11-1 and TRBJ1-2, reads EAEVAQSPRYKITEKSQAVAFWCDPISGHATLYWYRQILGQGPELLVQFQDESVVDDSQLPKDRFSAERLKGVDSTLKIQPAELGDSAMYLCASSYRQYGYTFGSGTRLTVV.

This rearrangement joins TRBV9 to TRBJ1-1; 9 bases line up with TRBD1. Germline-derived CDR1 and CDR2 are SGDLS and YYNGEE. J gave up 7 bases and V 4 bases, and 5 bases lay outside the gene matches. The CDR3 totals 13 residues. Here the CDR3 DNA reads TGTGCCAGCAGCCCCCGACAGGGGGATGAAGCTTTCTTT. Translating it yields CASSPRQGDEAFF.

In its sample, this clone was seen a few times. The rearrangement joins TRBV28 to TRBJ2-1, with 7 nucleotides matching TRBD1. Trimming cost V 3 bases and J 4 bases; bases outside gene matches: 12. This CDR3 is built from 17 residues. Germline CDR1 and CDR2: MDHEN and SYDVKM. In DNA form, the CDR3 reads TGTGCCAGCAGTTTTTTCTTTAGACAGGGTCTTTACAATGAGCAGTTCTTC. Protein sequence: CASSFFFRQGLYNEQFF.

The chain carries TRBV7-7 and TRBJ2-5, with 10 positions matching TRBD2. CDR1 is SSHAT, CDR2 FNYEAQ, per germline (reference sequence). Trimming at V came to 2 bases and at J to 3 bases, leaving 3 bases not matched to a gene. CDR3 length: 15 residues. The DNA of the CDR3 is TGTGCCAGCAGCTTAACTAGCGGGACGAAAGAGACCCAGTACTTC. Protein sequence: CASSLTSGTKETQYF.

This chain connects TRBV24-1 to TRBJ2-6; TRBD1 might be the D (5 bases). Looked up from germline, CDR1 is KGHDR and CDR2 is SFDVKD. The CDR3 sequence is 20 residues long. V was pared by 0 bases and J by 2 bases, with 19 bases between. The CDR3 nucleotides read TGTGCCACCAGTGATTTGATCATCCAGGGTAGTTATCCTGGGGCCAACGTCCTGACTTTC. It specifies CATSDLIIQGSYPGANVLTF.

The chain recombines TRBV6-5 with TRBJ2-1; 7 bases agree with TRBD2. J lost 9 bases, V lost 4 bases, and 0 bases had no gene match. The CDR3 spans 11 residues. Germline V gives CDR1 MNHEY, CDR2 SVGAGI. The CDR3 DNA reads TGTGCCAGCAGTTCGGGGGGTGAGCAGTTCTTC. It is translated as CASSSGGEQFF.

CDR3 sequence reads: CASRDRGFSGNTIYF. DNA of the CDR3: TGTGCCAGTAGAGACAGGGGGTTCTCTGGAAACACCATATATTTT. The gene calls are TRBV19 and TRBJ1-3, with 9 bases aligning to TRBD1. Germline CDR1 and CDR2: LNHDA and SQIVND (reference sequence). This CDR3 has 15 residues. J was trimmed by 0 bases and V by 6 bases; bases with no gene match: 3.

This sequence joins TRBV11-3 and TRBJ2-7; TRBD1 is a possible D gene (6 bases). CDR1 is SGHNT, CDR2 YENEEA, per germline. This CDR3 contains 12 residues. Trimming took 6 bases from V and 3 from J, leaving 9 bases between them. The CDR3 reads CASRQGIYEQYF. The DNA of the CDR3 is TGTGCCAGCAGACAGGGTATCTACGAGCAGTACTTC.

The chain joins TRBV5-1 to TRBJ2-2; no clear D. This CDR3 is built from 15 residues. Trimming took off 0 bases at V and 10 bases at J, with 16 bases between the two ends. Germline V gene lookup returns CDR1 SGHRS and CDR2 YFSETQ. The CDR3 coding sequence is TGCGCCAGCAGCTTGGGCGGTAGCCTGTCTGAGGAGCTGTTTTTT. This encodes CASSLGGSLSEELFF.

As DNA, the CDR3 is TGTGCCAGCAGTGAAATTGTTGGGCGGGGGTTCAACTCTGGAAACACCATATATTTT. Its translation: CASSEIVGRGFNSGNTIYF. V and J are TRBV6-1 and TRBJ1-3; tentatively, D is TRBD1 (5 bases). V was shortened by 2 bases and J by 0 bases, with 20 bases between the two germline ends. Germline CDR1 and CDR2: MNHNS and SASEGT. The CDR3 sequence is 19 residues long.

The genes are TRBV5-1 and TRBJ1-6; D is possibly TRBD1 (5 bases). CDR1 is SGHRS, CDR2 YFSETQ, per germline. This CDR3 is 16 amino acids long. Trimming stripped 3 bases from V and 5 bases from J, with 15 bases between. The CDR3 loop is CASSWTLGGNNSPLHF. DNA of the CDR3: TGCGCCAGCAGCTGGACCCTCGGGGGGAATAATTCACCCCTCCACTTT.

J is TRBJ1-1 and V is TRBV20-1; TRBD1 matches 7 bases. Germline V lookup: CDR1 DFQATT, CDR2 SNEGSKA (reference sequence). After removal of 3 bases from V and 1 base from J, the junction contained 5 bases not matched to a gene. This CDR3 region has 14 residues. DNA of the CDR3: TGCAGTGCTAGTGCTTACAGGGGGAACACTGAAGCTTTCTTT. As protein: CSASAYRGNTEAFF.

The chain joins TRBV7-8 to TRBJ1-4; tentatively, D is TRBD1 (5 bases). The V end lost 5 bases, the J end lost 3 bases, and 22 bases lay between the germline ends. Germline CDR1 reads SGHVS; CDR2 reads FQNEAQ. The CDR3 spans 18 residues. For the CDR3, the DNA is TGTGCCAGCAGCCCCCCGACAGTCCTCCTCGAGTCTAATGAAAAACTGTTTTTT. As protein: CASSPPTVLLESNEKLFF.

This rearrangement joins TRBV2 to TRBJ1-4, with a weak D call TRBD1 (5 bases). In germline, CDR1 is SNHLY, CDR2 FYNNEI. This CDR3 contains 11 residues. Deletions cut 7 bases from V and 10 bases from J, with 10 bases between. CDR3 sequence reads: CASTRRGKLFF. In nucleotides, the CDR3 is TGTGCCAGCACCCGGAGGGGAAAACTGTTTTTT.

V gene TRBV7-2 combines with J gene TRBJ2-1, with no clear D. Trimming shortened V by 1 base and J by 7 bases, and 8 bases separated the two germline ends. Germline lookup yields CDR1 SGHTA and CDR2 FQGNSA. CDR3 length equals 13 residues. The CDR3: CASSLELFNEQFF. As DNA, the CDR3 is TGTGCCAGCAGCTTAGAACTTTTTAATGAGCAGTTCTTC.